A single sample gave rise to the 12 T cell receptor beta chains below, sequenced in a study of shared clonotypes between healthy human individuals. TCRdb keeps only in-frame clones here, not all; method: immunoSEQ multiplex PCR. This sample has about 1.5 million clones, with 95% to 99% found just once. The sample was naive CD4+ T cells sorted from blood. Indicated subset: CD45RA+ positively selected. The receptors shown here come from a man aged 30 to 39 in good health.

The chain links TRBV5-1 to TRBJ2-7; D assignment may be TRBD1 or TRBD2 (6 bases each). Germline CDR1 reads SGHRS; CDR2 reads YFSETQ. The CDR3 is 15 residues long. V was pared by 6 bases and J by 6 bases, with 22 bases between. CDR3 in DNA: TGCGCCAGCACCGATACCGGGACGGGGGCTAGCGAGCAGTACTTC. Protein: CASTDTGTGASEQYF.

The gene calls are TRBV12-5 and TRBJ1-5; D is ambiguous. The germline gives CDR1 LGHNT, CDR2 FRNRAP. Trimming removed 9 bases at V and 0 bases at J, with 6 bases between. CDR3 length: 12 amino acids. The CDR3 DNA reads as TGTGCTAGCTCTTATAGCAATCAGCCCCAGCATTTT. Amino acids: CASSYSNQPQHF. The variable domain in full, with the rest retrieved from reference TRBV12-5 and TRBJ1-5, is DARVTQTPRHKVTEMGQEVTMRCQPILGHNTVFWYRQTMMQGLELLAYFRNRAPLDDSGMPKDRFSAEMPDATLATLKIQPSEPRDSAVYFCASSYSNQPQHFGDGTRLSIL.

The CDR3 loop reads CATSRGPVEAFF. The CDR3 DNA follows: TGTGCCACCAGCAGAGGACCGGTTGAAGCTTTCTTT. The chain joins TRBV15 to TRBJ1-1; no definite D call. The CDR3 runs 12 residues. V lost 1 base, J lost 7 bases, and 7 bases lay in between. From germline, CDR1 is LNHNV and CDR2 YYDKDF (reference sequence).

The chain employs TRBV10-3 and TRBJ2-1; 9 bases line up with TRBD2. This CDR3 has 17 amino acids. CDR1 and CDR2 from the germline V gene are ENHRY and SYGVKD. Trimming removed 5 bases from V and 6 bases from J; junction bases left unmatched: 14. CDR3 sequence: CAISKTTSGRFRNEQFF. CDR3 DNA: TGTGCCATCAGTAAGACGACAAGCGGGAGGTTCCGCAATGAGCAGTTCTTC.

V usage is TRBV29-1 and J usage is TRBJ2-7, with D perhaps matching TRBD2 (5 bases). Germline CDR1 and CDR2: SQVTM and ANQGSEA. V was pared by 5 bases and J by 0 bases, with 14 bases between. This CDR3 region has 14 residues. The CDR3 DNA sequence: TGCAGCGTTTGTTTCCGGGGTAGCTCCTACGAGCAGTACTTC. This codes for CSVCFRGSSYEQYF.

The rearrangement links TRBV12-5 to TRBJ1-1; the D is unclear. The CDR3 is 12 amino acids. CDR1 is LGHNT and CDR2 is FRNRAP in the germline V gene. V was shortened by 1 base and J by 5 bases, with 5 bases between the two germline ends. CDR3 DNA sequence: TGTGCTAGTGGTTTGGGAGTTACTGAAGCTTTCTTT. Translating it yields CASGLGVTEAFF.

CDR3 sequence reads: CASSYGLAGYPDTQYF. CDR3 bases: TGTGCCAGCAGTTACGGACTAGCGGGATACCCAGATACGCAGTATTTT. The chain is built from TRBV6-5 and TRBJ2-3; TRBD2 agrees at 12 bases. The length of the CDR3 is 16 residues. The germline V gene has CDR1 MNHEY and CDR2 SVGAGI. Trimming removed 2 bases from V and 4 bases from J; junction bases left unmatched: 4.

The CDR3 here is CASSTGSGRARDTQYF. CDR3 sequence (DNA): TGCGCCAGCAGCACGGGGAGCGGGAGGGCCCGAGATACGCAGTATTTT. V usage is TRBV10-1 and J usage is TRBJ2-3; TRBD2 matches 10 bases. The V gene end was trimmed by 6 bases and the J gene end by 5 bases; junction bases not matched to a gene: 11. From germline, CDR1 is WNHNN and CDR2 SYGVQD (reference sequence). The CDR3 runs to 16 residues.

The V gene is TRBV5-4, the J gene TRBJ2-3, with D perhaps TRBD1 or TRBD2 (5 bases each). The V and J ends lost 3 bases and 5 bases respectively, with 22 bases between them. The CDR3 runs to 17 residues. CDR1 is SGHNT, CDR2 YYREEE, per germline (reference sequence). The CDR3 protein is CASSSFKGVGPGDTQYF. The CDR3 region has the DNA TGTGCCAGCAGCTCCTTTAAGGGCGTGGGACCGGGAGATACGCAGTATTTT.

This chain joins TRBV5-1 and TRBJ2-2; 7 positions agree with TRBD2. The CDR3 length is 16 residues. V was clipped by 1 base and J by 0 bases; unmatched bases: 3. Germline CDR1 is SGHRS and CDR2 is YFSETQ. The CDR3 DNA is TGCGCCAGCAGCTTGTTCGGGAGGACGAACACCGGGGAGCTGTTTTTT. Amino acids: CASSLFGRTNTGELFF. Looking up the rest from reference TRBV5-1 and TRBJ2-2 gives the full variable domain: KAGVTQTPRYLIKTRGQQVTLSCSPISGHRSVSWYQQTPGQGLQFLFEYFSETQRNKGNFPGRFSGRQFSNSRSEMNVSTLELGDSALYLCASSLFGRTNTGELFFGEGSRLTVL.

The V gene is TRBV5-1, the J gene TRBJ1-4; no clear D gene. The V gene's germline CDR1 is SGHRS and CDR2 YFSETQ. The CDR3 is 15 amino acids. V lost 4 bases and J lost 1, with 11 bases in between. This CDR3 is CASSRTFQTNEKLFF. The CDR3 bases are TGCGCCAGCAGCCGGACCTTCCAAACTAATGAAAAACTGTTTTTT.

As to this clone: This same CDR3 is encoded by further DNA sequences in the sample. The rearrangement links TRBV28 to TRBJ2-7; TRBD1 might be the D (5 bases). The germline gives CDR1 MDHEN, CDR2 SYDVKM. The CDR3 sequence is 11 residues long. The V end lost 8 bases, the J end lost 4 bases, and 9 bases lay between the germline ends. Here the CDR3 reads CASGRAYEQYF. The CDR3, as DNA: TGTGCCAGCGGCAGGGCTTACGAGCAGTACTTC. The full variable domain, its missing parts supplied by reference TRBV28 and TRBJ2-7, is DVKVTQSSRYLVKRTGEKVFLECVQDMDHENMFWYRQDPGLGLRLIYFSYDVKMKEKGDIPEGYSVSREKKERFSLILESASTNQTSMYLCASGRAYEQYFGPGTRLTVT.